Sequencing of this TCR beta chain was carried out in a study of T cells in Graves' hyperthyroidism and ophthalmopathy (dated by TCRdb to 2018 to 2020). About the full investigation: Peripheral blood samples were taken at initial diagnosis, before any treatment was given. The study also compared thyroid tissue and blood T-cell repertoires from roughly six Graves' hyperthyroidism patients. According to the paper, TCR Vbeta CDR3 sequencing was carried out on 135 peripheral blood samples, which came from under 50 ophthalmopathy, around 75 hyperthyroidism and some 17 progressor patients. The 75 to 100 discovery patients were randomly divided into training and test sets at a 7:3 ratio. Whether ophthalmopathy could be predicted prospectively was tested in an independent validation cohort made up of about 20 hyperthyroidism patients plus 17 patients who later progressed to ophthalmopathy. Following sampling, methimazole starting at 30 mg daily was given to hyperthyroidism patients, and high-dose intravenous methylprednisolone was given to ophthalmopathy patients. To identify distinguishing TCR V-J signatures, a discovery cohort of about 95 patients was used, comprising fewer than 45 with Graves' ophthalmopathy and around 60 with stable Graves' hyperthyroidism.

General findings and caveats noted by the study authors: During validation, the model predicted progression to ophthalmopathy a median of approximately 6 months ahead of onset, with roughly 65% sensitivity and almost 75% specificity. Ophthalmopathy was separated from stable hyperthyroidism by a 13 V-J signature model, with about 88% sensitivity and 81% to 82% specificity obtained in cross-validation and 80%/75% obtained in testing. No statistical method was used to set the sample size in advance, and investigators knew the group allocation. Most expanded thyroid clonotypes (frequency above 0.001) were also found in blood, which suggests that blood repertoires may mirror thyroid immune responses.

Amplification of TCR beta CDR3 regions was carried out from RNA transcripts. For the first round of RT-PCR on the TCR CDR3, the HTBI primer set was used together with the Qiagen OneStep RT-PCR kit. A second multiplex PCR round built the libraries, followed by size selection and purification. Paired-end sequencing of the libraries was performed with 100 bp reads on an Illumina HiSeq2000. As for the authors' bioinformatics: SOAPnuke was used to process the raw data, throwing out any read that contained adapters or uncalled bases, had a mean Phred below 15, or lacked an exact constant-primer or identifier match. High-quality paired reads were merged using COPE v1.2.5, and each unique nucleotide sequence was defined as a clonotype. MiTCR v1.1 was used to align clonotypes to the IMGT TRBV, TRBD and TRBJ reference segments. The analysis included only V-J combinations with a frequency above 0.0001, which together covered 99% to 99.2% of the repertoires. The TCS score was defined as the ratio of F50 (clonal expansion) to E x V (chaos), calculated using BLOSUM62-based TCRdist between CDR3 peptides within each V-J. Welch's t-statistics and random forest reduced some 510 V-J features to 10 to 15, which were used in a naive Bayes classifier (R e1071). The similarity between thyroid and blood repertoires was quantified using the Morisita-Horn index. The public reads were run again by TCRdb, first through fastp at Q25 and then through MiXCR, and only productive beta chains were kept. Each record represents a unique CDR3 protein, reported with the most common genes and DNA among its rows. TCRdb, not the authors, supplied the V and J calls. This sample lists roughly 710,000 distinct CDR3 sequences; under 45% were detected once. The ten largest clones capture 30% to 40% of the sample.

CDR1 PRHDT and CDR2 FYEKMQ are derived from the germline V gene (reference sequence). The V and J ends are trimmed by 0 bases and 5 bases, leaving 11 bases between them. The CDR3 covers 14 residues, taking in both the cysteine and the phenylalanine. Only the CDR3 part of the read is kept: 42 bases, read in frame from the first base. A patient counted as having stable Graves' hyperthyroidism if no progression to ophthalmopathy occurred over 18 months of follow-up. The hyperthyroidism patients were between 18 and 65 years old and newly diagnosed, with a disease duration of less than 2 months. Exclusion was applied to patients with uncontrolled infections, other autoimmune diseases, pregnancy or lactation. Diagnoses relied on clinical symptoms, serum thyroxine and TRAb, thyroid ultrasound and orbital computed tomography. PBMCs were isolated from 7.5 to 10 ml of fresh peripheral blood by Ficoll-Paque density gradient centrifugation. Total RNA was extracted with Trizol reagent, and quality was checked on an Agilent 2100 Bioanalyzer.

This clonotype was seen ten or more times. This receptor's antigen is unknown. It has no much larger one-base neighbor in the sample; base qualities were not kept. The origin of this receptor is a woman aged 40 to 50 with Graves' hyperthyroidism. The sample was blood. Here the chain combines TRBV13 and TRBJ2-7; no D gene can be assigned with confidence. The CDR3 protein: CASSLGRPSDEQYF. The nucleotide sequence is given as TGTGCCAGCAGCTTAGGTCGGCCGTCCGACGAGCAGTACTTC.